This is a list of T cell receptor beta chains from one sample in a study of T cell responses to AZD1222 COVID-19 vaccine. Profiled with immunoSEQ multiplex PCR; TCRdb holds only in-frame clones, not every one. There are some 49,000 clones in the sample; 60% to 85% occur only once, and roughly 6.6% lies in the top ten. The material was peripheral blood, obtained on day 0 of AZD1222 vaccination. These receptors were taken from an adult in good health. Both conserved end residues are part of each CDR3. A D gene is named only where the DNA matches it firmly. Not every row has a clone size; where given, it reads once, few, many or a size class.

V,D,J,size,CDR3,DNA
TRBV4-1,TRBD2,TRBJ2-3,.,CASSLSGGATDTQYF,TGCGCCAGCAGCCTAAGCGGGGGGGCAACAGATACGCAGTATTTT
TRBV15,TRBD1,TRBJ1-2,.,CATSTGTGDYGYTF,TGTGCCACCAGCACCGGGACAGGGGATTATGGCTACACCTTC
TRBV6-4,TRBD2,TRBJ2-1,.,CASSDERGSYNEQFF,TGTGCCAGCAGTGACGAGCGGGGGTCCTACAATGAGCAGTTCTTC
TRBV28,TRBD1,TRBJ2-3,.,CASSWTETGFVDTQYF,TGTGCCAGCAGTTGGACGGAGACAGGGTTTGTCGATACGCAGTATTTT
TRBV18,.,TRBJ2-1,.,CASSPPGDRNEQFF,TGTGCCAGCTCACCCCCCGGGGACCGAAATGAGCAGTTCTTC
TRBV7-9,.,TRBJ1-5,few,CASSLGGVQPQHF,TGTGCCAGCAGCTTGGGAGGGGTTCAGCCCCAGCATTTT
TRBV6-5,TRBD1,TRBJ2-1,.,CASTWDRLYNEQFF,TGTGCCAGCACTTGGGACAGACTCTACAATGAGCAGTTCTTC
TRBV11-2,.,TRBJ1-1,.,CASSLGVQSWDTEAFF,TGTGCCAGCAGCTTAGGCGTCCAGTCCTGGGACACTGAAGCTTTCTTT
TRBV3-1/TRBV3-2,TRBD1,TRBJ1-2,.,CASSQDIGDRADGYTF,TGTGCCAGCAGCCAAGATATAGGAGACAGGGCGGATGGCTACACCTTC
TRBV7-3,.,TRBJ2-1,medium-sized,CASSFSNGVTYNEQFF,TGTGCCAGCAGCTTCTCCAACGGAGTAACCTACAATGAGCAGTTCTTC
TRBV18,.,TRBJ1-3,.,CASSPQGPSISGNTIYF,TGTGCCAGCTCACCACAGGGGCCATCCATCTCTGGAAACACCATATATTTT
TRBV6-1,.,TRBJ2-3,.,CASSESAVTDTQYF,TGTGCCAGCAGTGAGTCGGCTGTCACAGATACGCAGTATTTT
TRBV4-1,.,TRBJ1-4,.,CASRFNVGGAGEKLFF,TGCGCCAGCAGGTTCAATGTTGGGGGCGCGGGTGAAAAACTGTTTTTT
TRBV28,.,TRBJ1-6,.,CASSGSSSYNSPLHF,TGTGCCAGCAGCGGTTCGAGCTCCTATAATTCACCCCTCCACTTT
TRBV6-2/TRBV6-3,.,TRBJ2-7,.,CASSYSIEQGVFNYEQYF,TGTGCCAGCAGTTACTCTATCGAGCAGGGAGTATTCAACTACGAGCAGTACTTC
TRBV7-2,.,TRBJ1-5,few,CASSLVGEGQPQHF,TGTGCCAGCAGCTTAGTGGGGGAGGGTCAGCCCCAGCATTTT
TRBV5-4,.,TRBJ2-2,.,CASSSPSRTGELFF,TGTGCCAGCAGCTCACCGAGCCGCACCGGGGAGCTGTTTTTT
TRBV7-9,TRBD2,TRBJ2-1,.,CASSFRDYRNNEQFF,TGTGCCAGCAGCTTCCGGGACTACCGAAACAATGAGCAGTTCTTC
TRBV12-3/TRBV12-4,.,TRBJ1-1,.,CASSFGGGEAFF,TGTGCCAGCAGCTTCGGAGGGGGTGAAGCTTTCTTT
TRBV15,.,TRBJ2-1,.,CATSREIHEQFF,TGTGCCACCAGCAGAGAAATCCATGAGCAGTTCTTC
TRBV19,TRBD2,TRBJ2-1,.,CASSSRTSGGTYNEQFF,TGTGCCAGTAGTTCAAGGACTAGCGGGGGGACCTACAATGAGCAGTTCTTC
TRBV5-4,TRBD2,TRBJ2-2,.,CASSLPGASGATGELFF,TGTGCCAGCTCCCTTCCAGGGGCTAGCGGGGCGACCGGGGAGCTGTTTTTT